The 5 T cell receptor beta chains below were found in one sample sequenced in a study of early T cells in non-severe SARS-CoV-2 infection. TCRdb re-derived calls from the 5' RACE reads in MiXCR, one entry per CDR3 protein. In the table there are some 29,000 distinct CDR3 sequences, roughly 5% of which are singletons. The sequencing sample was made of whole blood. The receptors shown here come from an adult who was a healthcare worker with PCR-confirmed SARS-CoV-2 infection or an uninfected control (not recorded which).

This clonotype was counted between two and nine times. The J gene is TRBJ2-5, the V gene TRBV18, with D hard to call. CDR1 is KGHSH and CDR2 is LQKENI in the germline V gene. V shed 1 base and J shed 4 bases, with 10 bases lying between them. The CDR3 is 14 amino acids. The CDR3 sequence is CASSPRNGAETQYF. CDR3 nucleotide sequence: TGTGCCAGCTCACCACGTAACGGAGCAGAGACCCAGTACTTC.

The chain recombines TRBV2 with TRBJ2-7, with a weak D call TRBD1 (5 bases). Germline-derived CDR1 and CDR2 are SNHLY and FYNNEI. The CDR3 totals 12 residues. The CDR3 loop reads CASLGVSYEQYF. The CDR3 nucleotides read TGTGCATCTTTAGGGGTGTCTTACGAGCAGTACTTC.

This clonotype was recorded many times. The CDR3 spells CASSFSRVTEAFF. CDR3 bases: TGTGCCAGCAGTTTTAGCCGGGTTACTGAAGCTTTCTTT. The chain links TRBV28 to TRBJ1-1; no firm D call. The V gene's germline CDR1 is MDHEN and CDR2 SYDVKM. V was pared by 3 bases and J by 5 bases, with 10 bases between. The CDR3 contains 13 residues.

This chain connects TRBV27 to TRBJ1-2; unclear D gene. The germline CDR1 and CDR2 sequences are MNHEY and SMNVEV (reference sequence). V dropped 3 bases and J dropped 8 bases, with 16 bases sitting between them. CDR3 size: 14 residues. The CDR3 spells CASSFSSRGEGYTF. The CDR3 nucleotides read TGTGCCAGCAGTTTTTCCAGCCGGGGAGAGGGCTACACCTTC.

The table lists this clonotype with many counts. The gene calls are TRBV20-1 and TRBJ2-3; a possible D gene is TRBD2 (5 bases). CDR3 length: 11 residues. The germline V gene has CDR1 DFQATT and CDR2 SNEGSKA (reference sequence). The germline V and J ends were trimmed by 4 bases and 8 bases, with 10 bases remaining between them. CDR3 region: CSAILRGTQYF. CDR3 nucleotide sequence: TGCAGTGCTATCCTACGGGGTACGCAGTATTTT.